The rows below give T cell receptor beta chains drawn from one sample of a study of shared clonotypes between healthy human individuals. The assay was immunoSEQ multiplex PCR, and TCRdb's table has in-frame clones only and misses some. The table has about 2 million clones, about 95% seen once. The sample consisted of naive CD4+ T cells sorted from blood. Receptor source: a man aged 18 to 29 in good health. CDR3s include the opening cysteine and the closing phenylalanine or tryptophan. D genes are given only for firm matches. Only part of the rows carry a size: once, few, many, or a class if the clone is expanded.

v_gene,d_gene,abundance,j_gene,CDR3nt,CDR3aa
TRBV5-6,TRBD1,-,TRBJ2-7,TGTGCCAGAGACAGGGTCTGGTACGAGCAGTACTTC,CARDRVWYEQYF
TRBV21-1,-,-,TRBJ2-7,TGTGCCAGCAGCAAAGACCTGGAGGGTCCTTGCGAGCAGTACTTC,CASSKDLEGPCEQYF
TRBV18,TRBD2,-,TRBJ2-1,TGTGCCAGCTCAATAGCGGGGGCCTACAATGAGCAGTTCTTC,CASSIAGAYNEQFF
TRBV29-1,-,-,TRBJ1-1,TGCAGCGTTGCTGAGGGGACCATGAACACTGAAGCTTTCTTT,CSVAEGTMNTEAFF
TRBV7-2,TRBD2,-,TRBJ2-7,TGTGCCAGCAGCTACCGGGAGACTAGCGGGAGGCCACTCCCCTACGAGCAGTACTTC,CASSYRETSGRPLPYEQYF
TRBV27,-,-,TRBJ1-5,TGTGCCAGCAGGGCACAGGGATTCCTATACAATCAGCCCCAGCATTTT,CASRAQGFLYNQPQHF
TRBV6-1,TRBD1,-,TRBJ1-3,TGTGCCAGCCGGTCAGAGGGGGCGCGAGGAAACACCATATATTTT,CASRSEGARGNTIYF
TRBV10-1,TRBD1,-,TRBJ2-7,TGCGCCAGCAGTGCCGGGACAGGGGCCTACGAGCAGTACTTC,CASSAGTGAYEQYF
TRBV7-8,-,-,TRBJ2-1,TGTGCCAGCAGCTTAGAAGGGATTGGGAAGAATGAGCAGTTCTTC,CASSLEGIGKNEQFF
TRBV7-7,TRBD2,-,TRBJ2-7,TGTGCTAGCAGCCCGGGACTAGCGGGAGTCGACGAGCAGTACTTC,CASSPGLAGVDEQYF
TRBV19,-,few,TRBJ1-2,TGTGCCAGTAGTCCCGTGGAAAACCGCTATGGCTACACCTTC,CASSPVENRYGYTF
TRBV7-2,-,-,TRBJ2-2,TGTGCCAGCAGCTTAGGTCCTAGTTGGGGCCCCGGGGAGCTGTTTTTT,CASSLGPSWGPGELFF
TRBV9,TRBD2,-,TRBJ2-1,TGTGCCAGCAGCGTAAGTAGCGGGAGTTCTCAAGAGCAGTTCTTC,CASSVSSGSSQEQFF
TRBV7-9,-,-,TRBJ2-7,TGTGCCAGCAGCTTACTTAGATCGCTCGGGAACGAGCAGTACTTC,CASSLLRSLGNEQYF
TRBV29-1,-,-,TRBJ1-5,TGCAGCGTTGAAGGGGTTACGGGGCCCCAGCATTTT,CSVEGVTGPQHF
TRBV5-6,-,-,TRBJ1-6,TGTGCCAGCAGCTTGGTTGGTGTGGGTAATTCACCCCTCCACTTT,CASSLVGVGNSPLHF
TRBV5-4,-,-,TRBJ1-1,TGTGCCAGCAGCTTGGAAAGCGACAGTTCGAGAACTGAAGCTTTCTTT,CASSLESDSSRTEAFF
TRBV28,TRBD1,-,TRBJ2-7,TGTGCCAGCAGTCCCCTGGGACAGGGAAACGACGAGCAGTACTTC,CASSPLGQGNDEQYF
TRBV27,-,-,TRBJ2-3,TGTGCCAGCAGTTTCGAAAGGGCGGGGGATACGCAGTATTTT,CASSFERAGDTQYF
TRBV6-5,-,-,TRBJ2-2,TGTGCCTCCGGGCCGGAAAGGGGCGGGGAGCTGTTTTTT,CASGPERGGELFF
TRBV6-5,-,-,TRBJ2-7,TGTGCCAGCAGTTACTCTGGCAGGGGCAGTTCCTACGAGCAGTACTTC,CASSYSGRGSSYEQYF
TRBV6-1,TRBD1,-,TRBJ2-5,TGTGCCAGCAGTAGGGGGCAGGGAGAGACCCAGTACTTC,CASSRGQGETQYF
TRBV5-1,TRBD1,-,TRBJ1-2,TGCGCCAGCAGCTTGGCAGGGGGCAGGGGCTATGGCTACACCTTC,CASSLAGGRGYGYTF